This T cell receptor beta chain originates from a study of human T cells and chemical hapten exposure. Documented time point: patch test 2, 6 weeks after DPC sensitization. Treatment given: therapeutic diphenylcyclopropenone sensitization with weekly scalp DPC. The CDR3 consists of 14 residues. The V gene's germline CDR1 is SGHDN and CDR2 FVKESK. V trimming: 6 bases; J trimming: 5 bases; junction bases outside the gene matches: 5. Findings and limits, study-wide: Among expanded TCRs, significantly more large CDR3 similarity clusters formed than among controls. Donors were affected by alopecia, so their immune reaction might vary from that of healthy individuals.

TCRdb reanalysed the RACE reads using MiXCR and keeps one entry per CDR3 protein. The profile shows about 84,000 distinct CDR3 sequences, over 9.5% of them singletons. This clonotype was counted at least ten times. Its antigen is as yet unknown. The chain joins TRBV14 to TRBJ1-2, with 11 positions matching TRBD1. The clonotype was recovered from a woman aged 45-59 years with alopecia areata. Some clones in this sample may be carry-over from other donors' samples. Sample: whole blood, taken in connection with sensitization to the hapten diphenylcyclopropenone (DPC). The CDR3 sequence: CASSRTGGVYGYTF. The DNA of the CDR3 is TGTGCCAGCAGTCGGACAGGGGGCGTGTATGGCTACACCTTC.